This T cell receptor (beta chain) derives from a study of blood T cell repertoires in COVID-19. V shed 9 bases and J 6 bases; nucleotides not matched to a gene: 11. The CDR3 spans 14 residues. TCRdb's table, derived via immunoSEQ multiplex PCR, lists solely in-frame clones and lacks some. The sample carries tens of thousands of clones, approximately 86% recorded once. This chain links TRBV23-1 with TRBJ1-2; 9 nucleotides align to TRBD1. TRBV23-1 is classed as an ORF, of uncertain function. Sequences were obtained from peripheral blood. The TCR was taken from an older woman with acute or convalescent COVID-19. The CDR3 DNA is TGCGCCAGTCAACCGGGACAGGGAAAGAATGGCTACACCTTC. It is translated as CASQPGQGKNGYTF.